These T cell receptor beta chains were read from a single sample in a study of vaccination and CD4 T cells after COVID-19. Their antigen targets remain unknown. TCRdb re-analysed the PCR reads in MiXCR, keeping a single row per CDR3 protein. The table includes 13,000 to 15,000 distinct CDR3 sequences, 21% detected once. This specimen consisted of CD4+ T cells from blood, cultured in vitro, obtained before SARS-CoV-2 vaccination. The receptor source for this set is a human donor who received a COVID-19 vaccine. The CDR3 runs from the conserved cysteine through the conserved F or W.

J gene,V gene,CDR3 protein
TRBJ2-7,TRBV19,CASSTRDRSYEQYF
TRBJ1-1,TRBV6-1,CASRKTGRQNTEAFF
TRBJ1-1,TRBV5-6,CASSGTGTVNTEAFF
TRBJ1-2,TRBV19,CATFRLNYGYTF
TRBJ2-5,TRBV24-1,CATSDANREPQETQYF
TRBJ1-5,TRBV28,CASSRDIRLNQPQHF
TRBJ2-2,TRBV6-1,CASSRAGRYTGELFF
TRBJ1-2,TRBV20-1,CSADRAAYGYTF
TRBJ2-3,TRBV7-6,CVSSLRDGPNTQYF
TRBJ2-2,TRBV6-1,CASSDRGRTGELFF
TRBJ1-5,TRBV7-9,CASSLEGRGPQPQHF
TRBJ1-1,TRBV5-6,CASSLWGRGTEAFF
TRBJ1-1,TRBV30,CAWGRQGPTEAFF
TRBJ2-7,TRBV20-1,CSASRRRLGTSGPEQYF
TRBJ1-2,TRBV5-4,CASRKPGFYGYTF
TRBJ1-2,TRBV12-3/TRBV12-4,CASSPEDSTYGYTF
TRBJ1-2,TRBV4-1,CASSQDWQGVGGYTF
TRBJ2-2,TRBV5-1,CASSHTGQGGTGELFF
TRBJ1-1,TRBV2,CVSMDGENTEAFF
TRBJ1-2,TRBV6-2/TRBV6-3,CASSYLYGYTF
TRBJ1-6,TRBV2,CASRSGQGNSPLHF
TRBJ2-3,TRBV5-6,CASTLRGVVDTQYF
TRBJ1-6,TRBV6-2/TRBV6-3,CASSYVGIPNSPLHF
TRBJ2-7,TRBV24-1,CATSRTGAPYEQYF
TRBJ1-1,TRBV30,CAWDGNTEAFF
TRBJ1-5,TRBV2,CASRPDGQPQHF
TRBJ1-3,TRBV6-1,CASSEGDGNTIYF
TRBJ1-6,TRBV30,CAWRAGGHSPLHF
TRBJ2-1,TRBV18,CASSPFGNEQFF